This entry describes one TCR beta chain. These data originate in a study of blood T cell repertoires in COVID-19. At the level of the study: Samples of COVID-19 (acute and convalescent) were obtained from the United States, Italy and Spain. Sources were T cells, B-cell-depleted T cells, or PBMCs; the material itself was cDNA or gDNA.

Authors' analysis steps: Counts of nucleated cells, estimated from reference gene primer amplification, were obtained. Sequenced by immunoSEQ multiplex PCR; TCRdb stores in-frame clones only, minus some. V, J and clone size reflect that table, while D and trimming were determined from the DNA. This table holds 80,000 or so clones, 81% found once. The source of this sequence is a man at least 80 years old with acute or convalescent COVID-19. Sequenced input: peripheral blood.

The CDR3 protein is CASSQGGTAEAFF. The CDR3 DNA is TGTGCCAGCAGCCAAGGGGGGACAGCTGAAGCTTTCTTT. The V gene is TRBV3-1 (or the pseudogene TRBV3-2), the J gene TRBJ1-1, with 7 bases matching TRBD1. Trimming at V came to 1 base and at J to 6 bases, leaving 2 bases not matched to a gene. The CDR3 is 13 amino acids. Germline loops: CDR1 LGHDT, CDR2 YNNKEL (reference sequence).